This T cell receptor beta chain was found in a study of memory CD4+ T cells and cytomegalovirus serostatus. Study-wide findings and caveats: CD4+ memory repertoires contained 67 of 164 reported CMV TCRbeta sequences.

CDR1 is WSHSY and CDR2 is SAAADI in the germline V gene. This CDR3 spans 14 amino acids. V lost 3 bases to trimming and J lost 5 bases, with 13 bases between them. TCRdb keeps only in-frame clones here, not all; method: immunoSEQ multiplex PCR. The sample consists of approximately 61,000 clones, 82% of them appearing once. Single viable CD3+CD4+CD8-CD45RO+ cells were sorted as the memory CD4+ T cells. CMV serostatus came from serum IgG against pp150, pp28, p38, p52. Concerning this clone itself: Antigen unknown.

V and J are TRBV10-2 and TRBJ2-5; D tentatively reads TRBD1 or TRBD2 (6 bases each). Sample: memory CD4+ T cells from blood. The receptor was derived from an adult in good health and CMV-seronegative. The CDR3 loop is CASSEGGLSETQYF. The CDR3 nucleotides are TGCGCCAGCAGTGAAGGGGGGCTATCGGAGACCCAGTACTTC.